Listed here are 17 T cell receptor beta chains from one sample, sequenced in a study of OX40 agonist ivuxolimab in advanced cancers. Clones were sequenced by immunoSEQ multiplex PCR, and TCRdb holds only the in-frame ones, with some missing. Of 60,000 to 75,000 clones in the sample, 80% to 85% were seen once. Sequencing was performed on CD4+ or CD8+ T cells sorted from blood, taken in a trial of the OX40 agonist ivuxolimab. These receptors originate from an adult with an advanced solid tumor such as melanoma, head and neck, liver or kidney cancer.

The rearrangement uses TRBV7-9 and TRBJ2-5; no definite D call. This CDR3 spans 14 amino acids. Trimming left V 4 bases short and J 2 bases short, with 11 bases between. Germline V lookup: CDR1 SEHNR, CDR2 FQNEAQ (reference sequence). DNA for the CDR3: TGTGCCAGCAGCTATAGGACGGATCAAGAGACCCAGTACTTC. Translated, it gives CASSYRTDQETQYF.

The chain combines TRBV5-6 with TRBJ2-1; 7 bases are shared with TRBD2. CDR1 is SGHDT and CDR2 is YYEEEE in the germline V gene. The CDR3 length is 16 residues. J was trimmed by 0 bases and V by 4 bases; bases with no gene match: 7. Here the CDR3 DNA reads TGTGCCAGCAGCACCCTGACGGGGGGCTCCTACAATGAGCAGTTCTTC. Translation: CASSTLTGGSYNEQFF.

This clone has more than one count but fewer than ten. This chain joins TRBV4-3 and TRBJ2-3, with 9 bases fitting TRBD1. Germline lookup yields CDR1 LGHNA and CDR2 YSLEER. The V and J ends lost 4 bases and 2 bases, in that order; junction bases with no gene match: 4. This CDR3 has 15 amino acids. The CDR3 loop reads CASSPGTGYTDTQYF. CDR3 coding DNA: TGCGCCAGCAGCCCCGGGACAGGGTACACAGATACGCAGTATTTT.

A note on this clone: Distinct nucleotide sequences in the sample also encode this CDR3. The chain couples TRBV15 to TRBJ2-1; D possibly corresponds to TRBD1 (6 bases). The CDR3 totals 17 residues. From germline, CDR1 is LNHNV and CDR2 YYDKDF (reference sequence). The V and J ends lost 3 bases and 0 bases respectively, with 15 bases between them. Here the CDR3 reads CATSRNQGLYSYNEQFF. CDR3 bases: TGTGCCACCAGCAGGAACCAGGGGTTATACTCCTACAATGAGCAGTTCTTC.

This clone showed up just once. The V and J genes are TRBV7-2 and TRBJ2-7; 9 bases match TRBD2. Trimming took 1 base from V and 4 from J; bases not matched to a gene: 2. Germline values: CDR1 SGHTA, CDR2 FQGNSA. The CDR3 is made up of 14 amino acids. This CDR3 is CASSLGREGYEQYF. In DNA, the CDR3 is TGTGCCAGCAGCTTAGGGCGGGAGGGTTACGAGCAGTACTTC. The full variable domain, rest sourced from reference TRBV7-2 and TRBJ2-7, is GAGVSQSPSNKVTEKGKDVELRCDPISGHTALYWYRQSLGQGLEFLIYFQGNSAPDKSGLPSDRFSAERTGGSVSTLTIQRTQQEDSAVYLCASSLGREGYEQYFGPGTRLTVT.

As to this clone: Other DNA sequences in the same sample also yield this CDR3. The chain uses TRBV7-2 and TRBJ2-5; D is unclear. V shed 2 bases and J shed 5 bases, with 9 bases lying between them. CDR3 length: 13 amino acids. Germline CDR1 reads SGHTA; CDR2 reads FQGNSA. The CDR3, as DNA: TGTGCCAGCAGCTTAAGTCTAGGGGAGACCCAGTACTTC. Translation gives CASSLSLGETQYF.

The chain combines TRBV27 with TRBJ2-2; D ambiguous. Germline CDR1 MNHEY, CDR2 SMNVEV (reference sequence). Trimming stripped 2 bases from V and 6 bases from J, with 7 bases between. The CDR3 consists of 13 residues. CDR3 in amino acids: CASSLIGPGELFF. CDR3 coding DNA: TGTGCCAGCAGTTTAATAGGGCCCGGGGAGCTGTTTTTT.

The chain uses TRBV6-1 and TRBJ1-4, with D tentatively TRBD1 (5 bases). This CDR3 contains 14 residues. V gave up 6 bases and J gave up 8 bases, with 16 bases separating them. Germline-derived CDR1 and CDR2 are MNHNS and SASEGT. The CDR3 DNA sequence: TGTGCCAGCAGGGACACTCCGGGCAGGGAAAAACTGTTTTTT. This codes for CASRDTPGREKLFF.

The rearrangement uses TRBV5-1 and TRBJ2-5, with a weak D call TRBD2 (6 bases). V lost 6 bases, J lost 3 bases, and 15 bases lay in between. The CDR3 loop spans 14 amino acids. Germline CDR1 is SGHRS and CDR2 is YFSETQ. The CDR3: CASNGGGFEETQYF. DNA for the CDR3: TGCGCCAGCAACGGGGGAGGCTTCGAAGAGACCCAGTACTTC.

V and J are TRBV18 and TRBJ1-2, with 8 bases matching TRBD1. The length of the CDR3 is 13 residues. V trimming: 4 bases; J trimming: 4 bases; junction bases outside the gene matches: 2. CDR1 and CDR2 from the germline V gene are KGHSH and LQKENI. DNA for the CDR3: TGTGCCAGCTCACAAGGACAGGGCTATGGCTACACCTTC. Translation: CASSQGQGYGYTF. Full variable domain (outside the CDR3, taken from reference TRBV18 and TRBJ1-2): NAGVMQNPRHLVRRRGQEARLRCSPMKGHSHVYWYRQLPEEGLKFMVYLQKENIIDESGMPKERFSAEFPKEGPSILRIQQVVRGDSAAYFCASSQGQGYGYTFGSGTRLTVV.

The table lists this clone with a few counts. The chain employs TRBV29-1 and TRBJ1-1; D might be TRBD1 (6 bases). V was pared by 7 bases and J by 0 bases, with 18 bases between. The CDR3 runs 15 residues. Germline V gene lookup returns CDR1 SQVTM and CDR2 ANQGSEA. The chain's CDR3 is CSARGGWGMNTEAFF. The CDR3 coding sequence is TGCAGCGCCCGAGGGGGGTGGGGGATGAACACTGAAGCTTTCTTT.

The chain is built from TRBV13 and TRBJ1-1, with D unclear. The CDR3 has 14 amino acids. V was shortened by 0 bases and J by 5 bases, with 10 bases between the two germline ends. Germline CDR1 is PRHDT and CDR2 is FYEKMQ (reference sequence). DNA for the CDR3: TGTGCCAGCAGCTTAGGCCCGGTGGGGACTGAAGCTTTCTTT. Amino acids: CASSLGPVGTEAFF.

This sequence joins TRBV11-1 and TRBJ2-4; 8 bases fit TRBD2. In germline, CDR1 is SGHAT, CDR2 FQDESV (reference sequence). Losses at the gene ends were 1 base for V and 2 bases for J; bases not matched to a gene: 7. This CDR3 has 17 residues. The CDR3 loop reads CASSLDPAGVSKNIQYF. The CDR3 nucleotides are TGTGCCAGCAGCTTAGATCCAGCGGGAGTATCCAAAAACATTCAGTACTTC.

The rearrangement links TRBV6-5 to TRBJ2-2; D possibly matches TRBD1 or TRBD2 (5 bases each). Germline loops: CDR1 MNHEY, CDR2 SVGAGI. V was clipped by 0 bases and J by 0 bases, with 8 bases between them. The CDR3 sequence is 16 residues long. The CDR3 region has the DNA TGTGCCAGCAGTTACTCTATGGGGGCGAACACCGGGGAGCTGTTTTTT. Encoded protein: CASSYSMGANTGELFF.

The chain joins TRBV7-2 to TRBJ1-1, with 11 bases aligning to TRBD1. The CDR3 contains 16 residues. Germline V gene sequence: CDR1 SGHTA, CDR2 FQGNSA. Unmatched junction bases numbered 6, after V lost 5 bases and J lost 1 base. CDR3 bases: TGTGCCAGCAGCGCCGGGACAGGGGGTGGGAACACTGAAGCTTTCTTT. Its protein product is CASSAGTGGGNTEAFF.

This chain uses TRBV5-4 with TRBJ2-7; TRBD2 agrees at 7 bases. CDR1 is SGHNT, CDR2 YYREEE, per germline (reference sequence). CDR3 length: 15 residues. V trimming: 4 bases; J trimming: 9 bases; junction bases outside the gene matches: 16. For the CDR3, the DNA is TGTGCCAGCAGCGTAGGGCTGGCGGGGGTGTTCGGGCAGTACTTC. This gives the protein CASSVGLAGVFGQYF.

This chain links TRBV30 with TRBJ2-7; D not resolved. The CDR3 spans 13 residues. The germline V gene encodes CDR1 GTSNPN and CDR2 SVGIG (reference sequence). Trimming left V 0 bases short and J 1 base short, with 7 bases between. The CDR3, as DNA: TGTGCCTGGAGTGTACAGCCATCCTACGAGCAGTACTTC. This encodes CAWSVQPSYEQYF.